What follows is one T cell receptor beta chain and its context. With 60 Vbeta and 13 Jbeta primers, the PCR was carried out. TCRdb's copy holds only in-frame clones and misses some; the assay was immunoSEQ multiplex PCR. The sample consists of over 100,000 clones, roughly 78% of them appearing once. Germline V lookup: CDR1 SGHTA, CDR2 FQGTGA. The CDR3 contains 14 residues. Losses at the gene ends were 5 bases for V and 3 bases for J; bases not matched to a gene: 6. The sample belongs to a study of cytomegalovirus exposure and HLA in healthy donors. The rearrangement joins TRBV7-3 to TRBJ1-2; 7 positions agree with TRBD1. Source material: PBMCs. This sequence was found in a woman under 40 in good health and CMV-seropositive. CDR3 nucleotides: TGTGCCAGCAGCCCCGACAGGGACCACTATGGCTACACCTTC. Amino acids: CASSPDRDHYGYTF.